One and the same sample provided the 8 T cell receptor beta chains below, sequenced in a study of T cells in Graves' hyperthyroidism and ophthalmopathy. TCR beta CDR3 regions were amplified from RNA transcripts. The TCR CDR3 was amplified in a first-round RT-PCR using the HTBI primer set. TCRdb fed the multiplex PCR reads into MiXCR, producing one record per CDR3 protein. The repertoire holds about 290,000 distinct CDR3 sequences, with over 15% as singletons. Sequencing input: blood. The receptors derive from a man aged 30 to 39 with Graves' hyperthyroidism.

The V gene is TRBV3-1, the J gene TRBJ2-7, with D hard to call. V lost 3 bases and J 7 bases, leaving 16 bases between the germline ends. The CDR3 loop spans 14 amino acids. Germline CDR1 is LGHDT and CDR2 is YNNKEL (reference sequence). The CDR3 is CASSQDLVLREQYF. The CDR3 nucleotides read TGTGCCAGCAGCCAGGATCTGGTTTTGCGGGAGCAGTACTTC.

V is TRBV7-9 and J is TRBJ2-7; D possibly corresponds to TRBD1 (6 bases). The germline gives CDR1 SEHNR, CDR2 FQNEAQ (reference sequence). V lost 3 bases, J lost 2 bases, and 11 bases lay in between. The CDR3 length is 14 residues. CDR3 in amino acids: CASSFSGETYEQYF. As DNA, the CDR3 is TGTGCCAGCAGCTTTTCAGGGGAGACCTACGAGCAGTACTTC.

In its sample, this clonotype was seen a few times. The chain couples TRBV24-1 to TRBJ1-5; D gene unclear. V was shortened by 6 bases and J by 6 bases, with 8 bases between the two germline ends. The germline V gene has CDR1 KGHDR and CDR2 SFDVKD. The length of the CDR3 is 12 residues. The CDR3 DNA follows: TGTGCCACCAGTTTAGGGCCTCAGCCCCAGCATTTT. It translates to CATSLGPQPQHF.

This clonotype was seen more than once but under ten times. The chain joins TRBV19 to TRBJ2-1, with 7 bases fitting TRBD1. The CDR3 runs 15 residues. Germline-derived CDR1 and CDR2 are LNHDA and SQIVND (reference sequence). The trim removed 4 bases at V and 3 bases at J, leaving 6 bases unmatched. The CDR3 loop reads CASSNGPGGYNEQFF. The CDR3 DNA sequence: TGTGCCAGTAGTAATGGGCCAGGGGGCTACAATGAGCAGTTCTTC.

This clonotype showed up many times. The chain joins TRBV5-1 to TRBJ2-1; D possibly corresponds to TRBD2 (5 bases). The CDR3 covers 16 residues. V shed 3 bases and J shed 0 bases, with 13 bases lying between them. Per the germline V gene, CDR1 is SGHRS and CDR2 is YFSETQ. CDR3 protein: CASSSGNAGSYNEQFF. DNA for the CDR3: TGCGCCAGCAGCTCCGGGAACGCCGGCTCCTACAATGAGCAGTTCTTC.

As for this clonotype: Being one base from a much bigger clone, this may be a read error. The CDR3 DNA sequence: TGTGCCAGCAGCCCCCGGACCATCGCGAGGGAGACCCAGTTCTTC. It is translated as CASSPRTIARETQFF. J is TRBJ2-5 and V is TRBV3-1, with TRBD2 as a possible D gene (5 bases). The DNA end favors TRBJ2-1, so the J call may be wrong. The CDR3 is 15 residues long. Germline V gene sequence: CDR1 LGHDT, CDR2 YNNKEL (reference sequence).

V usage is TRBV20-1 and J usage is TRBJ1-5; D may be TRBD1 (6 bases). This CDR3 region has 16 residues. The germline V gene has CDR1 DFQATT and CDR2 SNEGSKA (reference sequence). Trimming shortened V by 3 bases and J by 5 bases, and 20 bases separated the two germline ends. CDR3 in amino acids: CSARDSKSTRYQPQHF. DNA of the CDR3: TGCAGTGCTAGGGACAGCAAATCGACACGTTATCAGCCCCAGCATTTT.

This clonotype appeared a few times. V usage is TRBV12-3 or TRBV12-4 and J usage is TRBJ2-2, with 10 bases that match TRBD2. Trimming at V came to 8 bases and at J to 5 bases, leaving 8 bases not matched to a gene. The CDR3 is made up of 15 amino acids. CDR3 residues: CASADTSGDTGELFF. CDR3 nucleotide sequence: TGTGCCAGCGCTGATACTAGCGGGGATACCGGGGAGCTGTTTTTT.